The T cell receptor beta chain described here comes from a study of cytomegalovirus exposure and HLA in healthy donors. The study's findings and limits: When a later analysis compared HLA-associated TCR beta chains with equally common others, the HLA-associated chains turned out to be more clonally expanded and to have lower generation probabilities. 87-base-pair reads could not separate some V segments, including TRBV6-2 and TRBV6-3. Donors were assumed by presence/absence analyses to have roughly uniform sequencing depth.

Of note for this clone: Its antigen is unknown.

It was with 60 Vbeta and 13 Jbeta primers that the PCR ran. As originally analysed: Unique TCR beta chains numbered around 80 million in a later analysis, with around 10 million shared. Using immunoSEQ multiplex PCR, the repertoire was profiled, and TCRdb retains in-frame clones only, with some absent. The V and J calls and the clone size are those of that table, but D and trimming were determined from the DNA. The repertoire holds over 120,000 clones, with around two thirds as singletons. The trim removed 5 bases at V and 4 bases at J, leaving 6 bases unmatched. Looked up from germline, CDR1 is MDHEN and CDR2 is SYDVKM. The CDR3 totals 14 residues.

The V gene is TRBV28, the J gene TRBJ1-2; 8 bases match TRBD1. Sequenced material: PBMCs. The clonotype was recovered from a woman aged 55-69 years in good health and CMV-seropositive. CDR3 sequence (DNA): TGTGCCAGCAGTGCAGGGGGCTTGGGCTATGGCTACACCTTC. Protein: CASSAGGLGYGYTF.